This TCR beta chain was recovered during a study of response to subunit inactivated influenza vaccine. This clonotype was detected a few times. Germline lookup yields CDR1 SGDLS and CDR2 YYNGEE. V was clipped by 0 bases and J by 5 bases, with 17 bases between them. This CDR3 contains 16 residues. Via MiXCR, TCRdb re-called the RT-PCR reads, giving one row per CDR3 protein. Among 500,000 to 600,000 distinct CDR3 sequences listed, 6.5% to 8% were seen once. The source was PBMCs from blood, collected less than 30 months after vaccination. The source is a man aged 45-69 years who received an inactivated influenza vaccine. V usage is TRBV9 and J usage is TRBJ1-2; D gene uncertain. The CDR3 DNA reads as TGTGCCAGCAGCGTAGGGGATGGATGGTCGGTATATGGCTACACCTTC. It translates to CASSVGDGWSVYGYTF.